This T cell receptor (beta chain) was sequenced during a study of T cell changes during pregnancy in multiple sclerosis. Some clones are missing from TCRdb's copy, which holds only in-frame ones; the method was immunoSEQ multiplex PCR. This sample carries approximately 52,000 clones, approximately 92% of them seen once, and the ten largest clones take 0.2% to 0.3%. Germline V CDR1 and CDR2: LNHDA, SQIVND (reference sequence). Trimming removed 3 bases from V and 4 bases from J, with 13 bases in between. The CDR3 runs to 15 residues. The rearrangement links TRBV19 to TRBJ2-1, with D possibly being TRBD1 (6 bases). This clonotype originated in a female donor with multiple sclerosis, enrolled in a pregnancy study. Specimen: CD4+ T cells from peripheral blood mononuclear cells, collected in the third trimester of pregnancy. The CDR3 protein is CASSMGADRYNEQFF. CDR3 DNA sequence: TGTGCCAGTAGTATGGGGGCGGATAGGTACAATGAGCAGTTCTTC.